This T cell receptor beta chain is drawn from a study of T-cell reconstitution after alpha-beta-depleted transplantation in children. Study results and limitations: When one year had passed after transplant, most T-cell counts and diversity came from newly produced T cells. Several hundred rapidly expanded clones from non-depleted graft cells reportedly supplied alpha-beta T cells about two months post-transplant. Surviving recipient T cells and thymic progenitors underlay high day-60 TCRbeta diversity in some patients.

This clonotype was counted at least ten times. Its antigen remains unknown. As it was prepared, the TCRbeta library received unique molecular identifiers. TCRdb processed the PCR reads anew with MiXCR; each CDR3 protein has one entry. The sample records about a million distinct CDR3 sequences, less than 30% being singletons. This sample comprised PBMCs, mostly from graft donor cells, obtained 360 days after TCRalphabeta/CD19-depleted stem cell transplant. The sequence came from a boy under two years old who had a stem cell transplant for SCID, so the T cells may come from the graft donor.

The CDR3 coding sequence is TGCAGTGCTTGGGACAGTAGCACAGATACGCAGTATTTT. Its protein product is CSAWDSSTDTQYF. This chain links TRBV20-1 with TRBJ2-3; TRBD1 matches at 7 bases. J gave up 0 bases and V 5 bases, and 2 bases lay outside the gene matches. The CDR3 consists of 13 residues. CDR1 is DFQATT, CDR2 SNEGSKA, per germline (reference sequence).